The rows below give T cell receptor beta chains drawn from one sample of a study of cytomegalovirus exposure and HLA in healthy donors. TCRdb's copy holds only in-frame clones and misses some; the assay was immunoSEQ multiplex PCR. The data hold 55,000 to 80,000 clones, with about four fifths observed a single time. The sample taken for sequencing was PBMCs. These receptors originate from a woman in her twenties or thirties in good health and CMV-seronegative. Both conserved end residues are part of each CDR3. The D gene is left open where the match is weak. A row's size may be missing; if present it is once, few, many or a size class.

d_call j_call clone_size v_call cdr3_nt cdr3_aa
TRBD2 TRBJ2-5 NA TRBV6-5 TGTGCCAGCAGTTCGGGACTAGCGGGACAAGAGACCCAGTACTTC CASSSGLAGQETQYF
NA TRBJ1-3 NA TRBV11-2 TGTGCCAGCAGCTTTCACACGGGAGACCCCATATATTTT CASSFHTGDPIYF
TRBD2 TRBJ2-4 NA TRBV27 TGTGCCAGCAGTTTGGGAGCTCCGGGACTAGCGGGAAGGAGGGCCAAAAACATTCAGTACTTC CASSLGAPGLAGRRAKNIQYF
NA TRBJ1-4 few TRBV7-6 TGTGCCAGCAGCTTAGATGCCCCGGGGGGGACTAATGAAAAACTGTTTTTT CASSLDAPGGTNEKLFF
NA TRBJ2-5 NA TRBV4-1 TGCGCCAGCAGCCAAGCCTTAGGGGGAGGGAGAGAGACCCAGTACTTC CASSQALGGGRETQYF
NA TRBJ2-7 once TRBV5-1 TGCGCCAGCAGCCCCGGACAGTACGAGCAGTACTTC CASSPGQYEQYF
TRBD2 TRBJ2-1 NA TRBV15 TGTGCCACCAGCAGAGTCCGGGATAAGGGAGGGAATGAGCAGTTCTTC CATSRVRDKGGNEQFF
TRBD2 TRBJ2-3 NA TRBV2 TGTGCCAGCAGCTCGACTAGCGGATCCACAGATACGCAGTATTTT CASSSTSGSTDTQYF
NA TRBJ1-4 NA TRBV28 TGTGCCAGCAGTTTAAGGCTACGGGTAGATGTTCTCCTCGCGACTAATGAAAAACTGTTTTTT CASSLRLRVDVLLATNEKLFF
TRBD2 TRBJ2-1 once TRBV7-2 TGTGCCAGCAGCTTAGATTCGCTAGCGGGAGCTAATGAGCAGTTCTTC CASSLDSLAGANEQFF
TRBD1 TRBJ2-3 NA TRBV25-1 TGTGCCAGCAGTGCTCAGGGACAGGGCCCAGATACGCAGTATTTT CASSAQGQGPDTQYF
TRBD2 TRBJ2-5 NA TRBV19 TGTGCCAGTAGTATGGGGACTAGGGGAGGAGAGACCCAGTACTTC CASSMGTRGGETQYF
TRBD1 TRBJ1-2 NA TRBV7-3 TGTGCCAGCAGCCGGGACAGGGTGAACTATGGCTACACCTTC CASSRDRVNYGYTF
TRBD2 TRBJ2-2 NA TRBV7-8 TGTGCCAGCAGCACGAGACTAGCGGGAGATGTCACCGGGGAGCTGTTTTTT CASSTRLAGDVTGELFF
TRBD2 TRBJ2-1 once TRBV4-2 TGTGCCAGCAGCACCTCCGGGACTAGCGGCAATGAGCAGTTCTTC CASSTSGTSGNEQFF
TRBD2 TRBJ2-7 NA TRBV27 TGTGCCAGCGCGACTAGCGGGGCCTCCTACGAGCAGTACTTC CASATSGASYEQYF
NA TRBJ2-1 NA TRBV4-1 TGCGCCAGCAGCCAAAGAGGTTCTCTGGAGCAGTTCTTC CASSQRGSLEQFF
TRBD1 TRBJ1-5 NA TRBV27 TGTGCCAGCCGACAGGGTTCGCCTTATAGCAATCAGCCCCAGCATTTT CASRQGSPYSNQPQHF
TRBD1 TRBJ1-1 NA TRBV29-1 TGCAGCGGTTGCACAGGGGGCACTGAAGCTTTCTTT CSGCTGGTEAFF
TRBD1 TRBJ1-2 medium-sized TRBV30 TGTGCCTGGAGCGGGACAGAAGTCGGCTACACCTTC CAWSGTEVGYTF
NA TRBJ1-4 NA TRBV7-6 TGTGCCAGCAGCTTAGGCCAAGACAGACGTAATGAAAAACTGTTTTTT CASSLGQDRRNEKLFF
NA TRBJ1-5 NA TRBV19 TGTGCCAGTAAAGGCGGAGGGGGCAATCAGCCCCAGCATTTT CASKGGGGNQPQHF
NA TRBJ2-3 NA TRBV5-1 TGCGCCAGCAGCCTATCCCCTAGCACAGATACGCAGTATTTT CASSLSPSTDTQYF
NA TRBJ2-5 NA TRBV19 TGTGCCAGTAGTAACCAGGGGGGACAAGAGACCCAGTACTTC CASSNQGGQETQYF
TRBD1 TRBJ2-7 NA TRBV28 TGTGCCAGCTCTACTTCAGGACAGGGGATCTACGAGCAGTACTTC CASSTSGQGIYEQYF
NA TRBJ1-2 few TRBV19 TGTGCTTGTTGCAAAGAGAAGGCGGCATACGGCTACACCTTC CACCKEKAAYGYTF
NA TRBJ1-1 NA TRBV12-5 TGTGCTAGTGGTTTGGAACAGGCCTTGGGCACTGAAGCTTTCTTT CASGLEQALGTEAFF
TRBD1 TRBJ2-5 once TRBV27 TGTGCCAGCAGTTTCGGGACAGGCGCCATCCCAAAGACCCAGTACTTC CASSFGTGAIPKTQYF
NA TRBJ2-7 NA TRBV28 TGTGCCAGCAGGGGGAGGGGGAGCGGCTCCTACGAGCAGTACTTC CASRGRGSGSYEQYF
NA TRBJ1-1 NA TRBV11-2 TGTGCCAGCAGCTTAGGACAGTTGAACACTGAAGCTTTCTTT CASSLGQLNTEAFF
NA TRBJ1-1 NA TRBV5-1 TGCGCCAGCAGCTTGGGGGAGGGCTTTGGCGCCTTGAGCACTGAAGCTTTCTTT CASSLGEGFGALSTEAFF
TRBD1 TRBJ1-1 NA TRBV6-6 TGTGCCAGCAGTTTTGGACAGGGTGGGAACACTGAAGCTTTCTTT CASSFGQGGNTEAFF
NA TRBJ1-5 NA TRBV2 TGTGCCAGCAGCCCGCGGGGGAATCAGCCCCAGCATTTT CASSPRGNQPQHF
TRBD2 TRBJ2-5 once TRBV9 TGTGCCAGCAGCCCCGGGGGGGCCCAAGAGACCCAGTACTTC CASSPGGAQETQYF
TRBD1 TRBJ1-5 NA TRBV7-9 TGTGCCAGCAGCTCGACAGGGAGTAGCAATCAGCCCCAGCATTTT CASSSTGSSNQPQHF
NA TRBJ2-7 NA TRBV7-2 TGTGCCAGCAGCCCGTACACGGGAGAAAGATCGAAGCAGTACTTC CASSPYTGERSKQYF
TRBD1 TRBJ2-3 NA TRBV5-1 TGCGCCAGCAGCTTGACAGGGGGAAGTGGAGATACGCAGTATTTT CASSLTGGSGDTQYF
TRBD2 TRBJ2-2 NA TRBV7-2 TGTGCCAGCAGACCCGGACTAGCGGGCACCGGGGAGCTGTTTTTT CASRPGLAGTGELFF
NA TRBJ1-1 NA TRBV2 TGTGCCAGCGGGGGCCTCACTGAAGCTTTCTTT CASGGLTEAFF
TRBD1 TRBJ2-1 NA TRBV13 TGTGCCAGCAGCCCCCTACAGGGGGGTTTTGGGTACAATGAGCAGTTCTTC CASSPLQGGFGYNEQFF
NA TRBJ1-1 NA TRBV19 TGTGCCAGTAGCCTCGGGGGGATCGCTGAAGCTTTCTTT CASSLGGIAEAFF
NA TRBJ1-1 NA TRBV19 TGTGCCAGTAGTCCCCAGGGCGAGAACACTGAAGCTTTCTTT CASSPQGENTEAFF
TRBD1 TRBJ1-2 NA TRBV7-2 TGTGCCAGCAGCCGAAAGGTGGGGCTGGGACAGGGTTTTTGTGGCTACACCTTC CASSRKVGLGQGFCGYTF
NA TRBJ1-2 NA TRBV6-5 TGTGCCAGCAGTCCCTTGGGGCTGTCTAACTATGGCTACACCTTC CASSPLGLSNYGYTF
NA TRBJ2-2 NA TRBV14 TGTGCCAGCAGCCAAGTCTGGAACACCGGGGAGCTGTTTTTT CASSQVWNTGELFF
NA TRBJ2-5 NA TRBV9 TGTGCCAGCAGCCCTCCCGGGGAGACCCAGTACTTC CASSPPGETQYF
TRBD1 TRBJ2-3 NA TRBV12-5 TGTGCTAGTGGTTTGCCAAGACAGGGTCCAGATACGCAGTATTTT CASGLPRQGPDTQYF
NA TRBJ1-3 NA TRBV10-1 TGCGCCAGGCCGGGAGGGGTCAGCTCTGGAAACACCATATATTTT CARPGGVSSGNTIYF
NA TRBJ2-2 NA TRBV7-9 TGTGCCAGCAGCCGATCCCTTTCAATCACCCGGGTGTTTTTT CASSRSLSITRVFF
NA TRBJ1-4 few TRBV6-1 TGTGCCAGCAGTGAAGCCCCGGCGGGGGAAAAACTGTTTTTT CASSEAPAGEKLFF
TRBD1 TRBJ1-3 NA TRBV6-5 TGTGCCAGCAGTTACTCGGGACAGGGTCTTGGAAACACCATATATTTT CASSYSGQGLGNTIYF
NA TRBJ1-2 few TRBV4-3 TGCGCCAGCAGCGACCGGGGTGGCGTGAGTGGCTACACCTTC CASSDRGGVSGYTF
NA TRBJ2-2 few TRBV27 TGTGCCAGCAGTTTATTTACACCAGCGAACACCGGGGAGCTGTTTTTT CASSLFTPANTGELFF